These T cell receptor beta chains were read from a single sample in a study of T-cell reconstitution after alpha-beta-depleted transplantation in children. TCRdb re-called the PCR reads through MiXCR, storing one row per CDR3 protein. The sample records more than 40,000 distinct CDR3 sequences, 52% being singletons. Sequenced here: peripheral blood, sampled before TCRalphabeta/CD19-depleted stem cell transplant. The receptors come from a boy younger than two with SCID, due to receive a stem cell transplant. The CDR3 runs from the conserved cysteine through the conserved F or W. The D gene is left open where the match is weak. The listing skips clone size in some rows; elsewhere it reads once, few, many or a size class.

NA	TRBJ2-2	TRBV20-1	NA	CSATPASTNTGELFF
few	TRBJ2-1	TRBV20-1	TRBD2	CSTTSGGLGEQFF
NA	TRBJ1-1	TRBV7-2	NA	CASSLEVGTEAFF
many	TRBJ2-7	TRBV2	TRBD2	CASRSELAVSYEQYF
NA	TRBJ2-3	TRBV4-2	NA	CASSQDLGGGPTDTQYF
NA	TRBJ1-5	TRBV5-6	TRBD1	CASCPRGGRKNQPQHF
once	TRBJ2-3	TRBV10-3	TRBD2	CAIKIAGGPNTQYF
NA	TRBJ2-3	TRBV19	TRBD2	CASRLRGSSLTDTQYF
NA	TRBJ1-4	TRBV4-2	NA	CASSQVAGPNEKLFF
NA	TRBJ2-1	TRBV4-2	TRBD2	CAMSRGLAGFVTYNEQFF
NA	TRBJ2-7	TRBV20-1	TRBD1	CSAQQGLEQYF
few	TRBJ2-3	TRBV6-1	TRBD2	CASRTGTSGGTSTDTQYF
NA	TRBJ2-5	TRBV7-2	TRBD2	CASAGGETQYF
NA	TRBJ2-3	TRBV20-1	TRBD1	CSARAQGLDTQYF
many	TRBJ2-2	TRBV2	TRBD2	CASHSGRNTGELFF
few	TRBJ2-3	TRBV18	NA	CASSSGADTQYF
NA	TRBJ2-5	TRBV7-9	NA	CASSVGTGKETQYF
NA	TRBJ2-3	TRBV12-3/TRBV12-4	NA	CASSPLGGAEYF
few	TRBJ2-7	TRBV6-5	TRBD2	CASSSLGAGPYEQYF
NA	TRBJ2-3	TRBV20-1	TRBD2	CSSGGFTDTQYF
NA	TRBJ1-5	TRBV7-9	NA	CASGRTLGPQHF
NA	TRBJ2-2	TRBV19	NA	CASHTAGAHTGELFF
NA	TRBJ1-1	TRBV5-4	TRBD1	CASSVRGYPEAFF
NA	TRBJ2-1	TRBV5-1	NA	CASSLGRQPVSSYNEQFF
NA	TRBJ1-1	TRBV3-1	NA	CASSQAGITEAFF
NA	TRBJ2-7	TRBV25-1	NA	CASSRGEAYEQYF
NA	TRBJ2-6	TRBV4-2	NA	CASRTVEAGAPGGANVLTF
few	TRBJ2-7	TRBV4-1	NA	CASSQEEQGNEQYF
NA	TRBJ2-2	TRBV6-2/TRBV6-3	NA	CASSYFRHEGNTGELFF
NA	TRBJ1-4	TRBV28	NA	CASSLGFRLVNNEKLFF
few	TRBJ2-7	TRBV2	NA	CASRSGESYEQYF
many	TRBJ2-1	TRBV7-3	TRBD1	CASSRQGAYNEQFF
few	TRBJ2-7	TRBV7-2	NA	CASSLEVEQYF
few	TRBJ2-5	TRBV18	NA	CASSPGVVDQETQYF
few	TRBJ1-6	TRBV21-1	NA	CASSPLRGSKGSYNSPLHF
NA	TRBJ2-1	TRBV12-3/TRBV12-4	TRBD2	CASKGLAGGFPYNEQFF
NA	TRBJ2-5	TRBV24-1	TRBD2	CATSDTTRTRGTQYF
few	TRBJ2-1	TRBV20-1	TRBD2	CSATPLAGDYNEQFF
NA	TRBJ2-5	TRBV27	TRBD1	CASSFARGQETQYF
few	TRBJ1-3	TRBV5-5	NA	CASSFGGLGTFSGNTIYF